The clone carrying this TCR beta chain was observed a few times. Its antigen is undetermined. The sample is drawn from a study of blood T cells in healthy people across ages. In the study overall: Through template switching, about one barcoded beta molecule was captured per two T cells, as measured in model experiments. Study-wide results and limits: There were more naive CD4+ cells and higher diversity in long-lived donors than in aged donors. As age increased, TCR beta diversity per million T cells fell in a roughly linear fashion.

The ends lost 0 bases at V and 5 bases at J; junction bases unmatched: 7. The CDR3 runs to 17 residues. Every sample had a minimum of 6.5 million PBMCs isolated. PCR was performed a second time for roughly 6 to 12 cycles using a sample-barcoded 5' primer and a J-beta primer mix. TCRdb re-derived calls from the 5' RACE reads in MiXCR, one entry per CDR3 protein. The data show about 640,000 distinct CDR3 sequences, 40% to 45% seen once. The TCR was taken from an elderly man in good health. The chain has TRBV12-3 or TRBV12-4 and TRBJ2-3; 11 bases are a match to TRBD2. What was sequenced was blood. For the CDR3, the DNA is TGTGCCAGCAGTTTAGCTACTACCGGACTAGCGGGAGATACGCAGTATTTT. This encodes CASSLATTGLAGDTQYF.